The text below deals with one T cell receptor beta chain. This entry is derived from a study of blood T cells in healthy people across ages. The CDR3 loop spans 14 amino acids. CDR1 is MNHEY and CDR2 is SVGAGI in the germline V gene. V gave up 5 bases and J gave up 2 bases, with 12 bases separating them. Primed by a sample-barcoded 5' primer and a J-beta primer mix, a second PCR proceeded for about 6 to 11 cycles. One entry per CDR3 protein, called by TCRdb with MiXCR from the 5' RACE reads. The sample shows over 950,000 distinct CDR3 sequences, under 40% of them seen only once. Peripheral blood was drawn, about 10 milliliters per donor. A minimum of 5.5 micrograms of total RNA was extracted per sample.

This chain uses TRBV6-5 with TRBJ1-1; D not resolved. The sequence was obtained from a young man in good health. The source material was blood. CDR3 coding DNA: TGTGCCAGCAGTGACGGAGAGGGCAACACTGAAGCTTTCTTT. Protein product: CASSDGEGNTEAFF.